Shown below are 13 T cell receptor beta chains from a single sample sequenced in a study of blood T cell repertoires in COVID-19. Clones were sequenced by immunoSEQ multiplex PCR, and TCRdb holds only the in-frame ones, with some missing. This table holds about 200,000 clones, about nine tenths found once. The sequenced sample consisted of peripheral blood. The receptors stem from a man aged 25 to 45 who had recovered from COVID-19.

The V and J genes are TRBV24-1 and TRBJ2-3; no reliable D call. Trimming cost V 4 bases and J 2 bases, with 9 bases left between them. CDR3 length: 14 amino acids. Looked up from germline, CDR1 is KGHDR and CDR2 is SFDVKD. For the CDR3, the DNA is TGTGCCACCAGTGACGCCAGTTACACAGATACGCAGTATTTT. Its protein is CATSDASYTDTQYF.

V gene TRBV11-2 combines with J gene TRBJ2-2, with TRBD2 identical over 8 bases. CDR3 length: 16 residues. The germline V gene has CDR1 SGHAT and CDR2 FQNNGV. V gave up 9 bases and J gave up 4 bases; unmatched junction bases: 13. The DNA of the CDR3 is TGTGCCAGTCGCCCTATACGGGGGGGTCCCACCGGGGAGCTGTTTTTT. Translating gives CASRPIRGGPTGELFF.

This chain links TRBV3-1 (or the pseudogene TRBV3-2) with TRBJ1-6, with 10 bases matching TRBD1. The V gene's germline CDR1 is LGHDT and CDR2 YNNKEL (reference sequence). With V trimmed by 1 base and J by 10 bases, 7 bases remained unmatched. This CDR3 comprises 16 residues. As DNA, the CDR3 is TGTGCCAGCAGCCAAGCCGCCGGGACAGGGGAATCACCCCTCCACTTT. Translating it yields CASSQAAGTGESPLHF.

V gene TRBV19 combines with J gene TRBJ1-2, with 10 bases identical to TRBD1. CDR1 LNHDA and CDR2 SQIVND come from the germline V gene (reference sequence). After removal of 4 bases from V and 4 bases from J, the junction contained 9 bases not matched to a gene. This CDR3 spans 16 amino acids. The CDR3 loop reads CASSSPGQGTGYGYTF. CDR3 in DNA: TGTGCCAGTAGTAGTCCGGGACAGGGGACTGGCTATGGCTACACCTTC. Full variable domain (remainder filled in from reference TRBV19 and TRBJ1-2): DGGITQSPKYLFRKEGQNVTLSCEQNLNHDAMYWYRQDPGQGLRLIYYSQIVNDFQKGDIAEGYSVSREKKESFPLTVTSAQKNPTAFYLCASSSPGQGTGYGYTFGSGTRLTVV.

V is TRBV5-8 and J is TRBJ2-2; tentatively, D is TRBD2 (6 bases). Trimming shortened V by 2 bases and J by 6 bases, and 8 bases separated the two germline ends. Germline CDR1 reads SGHTS; CDR2 reads YDEGEE. The length of the CDR3 is 13 residues. The CDR3 is CASSFGGAGELFF. In nucleotides, the CDR3 is TGTGCCAGCAGCTTCGGGGGTGCCGGGGAGCTGTTTTTT.

The gene calls are TRBV30 and TRBJ2-7, with no clear D. V lost 5 bases, J lost 3 bases, and 8 bases lay in between. CDR1 is GTSNPN and CDR2 is SVGIG in the germline V gene (reference sequence). The length of the CDR3 is 11 residues. In DNA form, the CDR3 reads TGTGCCTGGGGAACGGGCTACGAGCAGTACTTC. It specifies CAWGTGYEQYF.

This CDR3 is CASSYSLGPRYGYTF. CDR3 nucleotides: TGTGCCAGCAGTTACTCTCTGGGCCCACGCTATGGCTACACCTTC. The chain employs TRBV6-5 and TRBJ1-2; D unclear. CDR1 and CDR2 from the germline V gene are MNHEY and SVGAGI. V lost 0 bases to trimming and J lost 4 bases, with 12 bases between them. This CDR3 is built from 15 residues.

The CDR3 region is CAWNLGRGGETQYF. The CDR3 DNA sequence: TGTGCCTGGAACCTGGGCCGGGGAGGAGAGACCCAGTACTTC. The chain has TRBV30 and TRBJ2-5; tentative D call: TRBD2 (6 bases). The CDR3 has 14 residues. Trimming shortened V by 4 bases and J by 4 bases, and 16 bases separated the two germline ends. CDR1 is GTSNPN and CDR2 is SVGIG in the germline V gene (reference sequence).

The rearrangement uses TRBV15 and TRBJ1-1; a possible D gene is TRBD1 (6 bases). The germline CDR1 and CDR2 sequences are LNHNV and YYDKDF (reference sequence). V lost 1 base to trimming and J lost 8 bases, with 8 bases between them. CDR3 length: 12 residues. This CDR3 reads CATSRVTGEAFF. For the CDR3, the DNA is TGTGCCACCAGCAGAGTTACAGGGGAAGCTTTCTTT. The whole variable domain, remainder taken from reference TRBV15 and TRBJ1-1, is DAMVIQNPRYQVTQFGKPVTLSCSQTLNHNVMYWYQQKSSQAPKLLFHYYDKDFNNEADTPDNFQSRRPNTSFCFLDIRSPGLGDTAMYLCATSRVTGEAFFGQGTRLTVV.

This rearrangement joins TRBV7-8 to TRBJ2-5, with D tentatively TRBD1 (7 bases). This CDR3 spans 14 amino acids. V lost 4 bases to trimming and J lost 7 bases, with 16 bases between them. Germline V lookup: CDR1 SGHVS, CDR2 FQNEAQ. The CDR3 DNA sequence: TGTGCCAGCAGCTATCCGACTCAGGGGGGGACCCAGTACTTC. Translation: CASSYPTQGGTQYF.

V is TRBV24-1 and J is TRBJ2-3; 11 bases fit TRBD1. The V and J ends lost 2 bases and 6 bases, in that order; junction bases with no gene match: 3. The CDR3 is 15 residues long. The germline V gene has CDR1 KGHDR and CDR2 SFDVKD. DNA of the CDR3: TGTGCCACCAGTGATTGGGACAGGGGGATGGATACGCAGTATTTT. Amino acids: CATSDWDRGMDTQYF.

The chain recombines TRBV10-3 with TRBJ1-6, with D unclear. The germline V and J ends were trimmed by 3 bases and 7 bases, with 4 bases remaining between them. The CDR3 has 12 residues. Germline values: CDR1 ENHRY, CDR2 SYGVKD. The CDR3, as DNA: TGTGCCATCAGTGACATCAATTCACCCCTCCACTTT. Amino acid sequence: CAISDINSPLHF.

CDR3 sequence reads: CATNPGGPYNEQFF. CDR3 in DNA: TGTGCCACTAACCCGGGGGGGCCTTACAATGAGCAGTTCTTC. The chain combines TRBV24-1 with TRBJ2-1; the match to TRBD2 covers 8 bases. This CDR3 has 14 amino acids. CDR1 and CDR2 from the germline V gene are KGHDR and SFDVKD. J lost 4 bases, V lost 10 bases, and 8 bases had no gene match.